Listed below are T cell receptor beta chains from one sample, sequenced in a study of control samples from healthy donors and cancer patients. Clones were read by immunoSEQ multiplex PCR, and TCRdb kept only the in-frame ones, dropping some. The profile shows about 60,000 clones, just over 90% of them singletons. Sequences were obtained from PBMCs. These receptors all come from a woman aged 50 to 60 with colorectal cancer. The CDR3 runs from the conserved cysteine through the conserved F or W. Each record gives: clone size, J gene, V gene, CDR3 length, CDR3 protein. Size is stated for part of the rows, as once, few or many counts, or as a class when the clone is expanded.

>NA|TRBJ2-5|TRBV5-1|14
CASSQGQGSETQYF
>NA|TRBJ2-3|TRBV3-1/TRBV3-2|15
CASSQGSGGTDTQYF
>NA|TRBJ1-1|TRBV14|15
CASSQGFGWNTEAFF
>NA|TRBJ1-3|TRBV4-1|13
CASSHPTANTIYF
>NA|TRBJ1-1|TRBV30|13
CAWRASENTEAFF
>NA|TRBJ2-7|TRBV28|17
CASSTTLLATLSYEQYF
>NA|TRBJ2-5|TRBV18|12
CASSRPEETQYF
>NA|TRBJ1-3|TRBV28|14
CASQGPGGGNTIYF
>NA|TRBJ1-3|TRBV7-6|16
CASSSPYAASGNTIYF
>NA|TRBJ1-6|TRBV2|12
CASSEALAPLHF
>NA|TRBJ2-7|TRBV5-8|15
CASSLEGDRLYEQYF
>NA|TRBJ2-1|TRBV11-2|16
CASSQPLPSSYNEQFF
>NA|TRBJ1-1|TRBV10-3|14
CAIKDGGVNTEAFF
>NA|TRBJ1-2|TRBV6-5|13
CASRTGGAYGYTF
>NA|TRBJ1-3|TRBV15|19
CATSRDRLLFPGSGNTIYF
>NA|TRBJ1-3|TRBV11-2|15
CASSLDVHSGNTIYF
>NA|TRBJ1-4|TRBV28|14
CASSGQGIAEKLFF
>NA|TRBJ2-1|TRBV7-9|16
CASSWGLAGVVDEQFF
>NA|TRBJ1-1|TRBV3-1/TRBV3-2|15
CASSAQGREYTEAFF
>NA|TRBJ2-6|TRBV19|19
CASSPSRQGFRSGANVLTF
>NA|TRBJ1-2|TRBV7-8|20
CASSPTRYSWTDYKVDGYTF
>NA|TRBJ2-5|TRBV7-9|14
CASSLGASRGTQYF
>once|TRBJ1-1|TRBV5-1|15
CASSLPRAQNTEAFF
>NA|TRBJ2-7|TRBV4-1|15
CASSQDRDLLSEQYF
>NA|TRBJ2-7|TRBV6-5|11
CATRQPYEQYF
>NA|TRBJ1-1|TRBV6-6|13
CASSYGDNTEAFF
>NA|TRBJ2-3|TRBV6-2/TRBV6-3|18
CASSYSYRAGPSLAAQYF
>NA|TRBJ2-1|TRBV15|18
CATSRGTSGRRLRNEQFF
>NA|TRBJ1-1|TRBV16|14
CASSLETGNTEAFF
>NA|TRBJ2-1|TRBV2|15
CASSRGGRDGDEQFF
>NA|TRBJ1-5|TRBV6-5|12
CASDLGDQPQHF
>NA|TRBJ1-1|TRBV5-1|15
CASSLLQGPNTEAFF
>NA|TRBJ2-7|TRBV30|13
CAWSTGGTGEQYF
>NA|TRBJ1-1|TRBV19|15
CASSMGRSRNTEAFF
>NA|TRBJ1-2|TRBV3-1/TRBV3-2|13
CASSQGQNYGYTF
>NA|TRBJ1-1|TRBV24-1|15
CATRDAGRAETEAFF
>few|TRBJ2-3|TRBV9|13
CASSRTPEDTQYF
>NA|TRBJ1-5|TRBV19|15
CASSIGTGVIQPQHF
>NA|TRBJ2-3|TRBV5-1|16
CASSLEGGSVTDTQYF